This TCR beta chain was retrieved from a study of blood T cell repertoires in COVID-19. Study at large: T cells, B-cell-depleted T cells, or PBMCs provided the cDNA or gDNA that served as material.

Per the original data handling: Reference gene primers were amplified, and this amplification served to estimate nucleated cell counts. Only in-frame clones appear in the TCRdb table, and some are missing; sequencing was by immunoSEQ multiplex PCR. V, J and clone size reflect that table, while D and trimming were determined from the DNA. The repertoire consists of some 150,000 clones, with approximately 89% occurring once and the leading ten covering around 1.5%. This CDR3 contains 13 residues. Germline CDR1 is SSHAT and CDR2 is FNYEAQ (reference sequence). Note on this clone: At one end the junction does not follow the germline gene, possibly because of a read error.

V usage is TRBV7-7 and J usage is TRBJ2-5; tentative D call: TRBD1 (6 bases). Sequencing used peripheral blood. This clonotype was obtained from a human donor in a cohort sampled during active COVID-19. The chain's CDR3 is CASSSPGEETQYF. In nucleotides, the CDR3 is TGTGCTAGCAGCTCTCCAGGGGAAGAGACCCAGTACTTC.